The 17 T cell receptor beta chains below come from one sample, sequenced in a study of blood T cell repertoires in COVID-19. Clones were read by immunoSEQ multiplex PCR, and TCRdb kept only the in-frame ones, dropping some. The sample lists some 150,000 clones; roughly 80% were seen once. Sequencing input: peripheral blood. The source is a woman aged 45 to 65 with active or convalescent COVID-19.

The V call is TRBV19, the J call TRBJ1-3; D unclear. Germline assignment: CDR1 LNHDA and CDR2 SQIVND (reference sequence). The CDR3 runs to 14 residues. Trimming removed 5 bases at V and 0 bases at J, with 8 bases between. The CDR3 sequence is CASSYQSSGNTIYF. The CDR3 nucleotides are TGTGCCAGTAGTTATCAGTCCTCTGGAAACACCATATATTTT.

This clone has a single count. The rearrangement uses TRBV30 and TRBJ2-3; 9 bases align to TRBD1. The germline CDR1 and CDR2 sequences are GTSNPN and SVGIG (reference sequence). The V gene end was trimmed by 2 bases and the J gene end by 5 bases; junction bases not matched to a gene: 8. This CDR3 contains 15 residues. The chain's CDR3 is CAWSKGTGWVDTQYF. The DNA for the CDR3 is TGTGCCTGGAGTAAGGGGACAGGGTGGGTAGATACGCAGTATTTT.

The rearrangement links TRBV28 to TRBJ1-1; 9 nucleotides line up with TRBD1. Germline CDR1 is MDHEN and CDR2 is SYDVKM. V gave up 6 bases and J gave up 2 bases; unmatched junction bases: 10. The CDR3 is 16 amino acids. The CDR3 spells CASRDAQGAPNTEAFF. CDR3 nucleotides: TGTGCCAGCAGGGACGCACAGGGGGCCCCTAACACTGAAGCTTTCTTT.

This chain connects TRBV6-5 to TRBJ2-1; D is possibly TRBD1 or TRBD2 (5 bases each). The V gene lost 4 bases and the J gene lost 6 bases, with 13 bases spanning the gap. Looked up from germline, CDR1 is MNHEY and CDR2 is SVGAGI. CDR3 length: 14 residues. DNA for the CDR3: TGTGCCAGCAGTTCCTCGGGGCAGAGCAATGAGCAGTTCTTC. The encoded protein is CASSSSGQSNEQFF.

This clone occurred a few times. The chain is built from TRBV3-1 (or the pseudogene TRBV3-2) and TRBJ1-1; maybe TRBD1 (5 bases). Between the trimmed V and J ends, which lost 5 bases and 1 base, there was a span of 8 bases. Germline V CDR1 and CDR2: LGHDT, YNNKEL (reference sequence). This CDR3 has 13 residues. CDR3 loop: CASSTQGNTEAFF. CDR3 coding DNA: TGTGCCAGCAGCACCCAGGGGAACACTGAAGCTTTCTTT.

J is TRBJ2-1 and V is TRBV28; no clear D. V was trimmed by 7 bases and J by 3 bases, leaving 4 bases between them. CDR3 length: 11 residues. Germline assignment: CDR1 MDHEN and CDR2 SYDVKM. For the CDR3, the DNA is TGTGCCAGCACCTACTACAATGAGCAGTTCTTC. Translation: CASTYYNEQFF. The full variable domain, rest sourced from reference TRBV28 and TRBJ2-1, is DVKVTQSSRYLVKRTGEKVFLECVQDMDHENMFWYRQDPGLGLRLIYFSYDVKMKEKGDIPEGYSVSREKKERFSLILESASTNQTSMYLCASTYYNEQFFGPGTRLTVL.

The rearrangement joins TRBV29-1 to TRBJ1-2, with D tentatively TRBD1 (6 bases). The V gene lost 6 bases and the J gene lost 3 bases, with 8 bases spanning the gap. CDR1 is SQVTM, CDR2 ANQGSEA, per germline. This CDR3 spans 11 amino acids. This CDR3 reads CSVTGYYGYTF. The CDR3 DNA reads TGCAGCGTGACAGGCTACTATGGCTACACCTTC.

The rearrangement links TRBV24-1 to TRBJ2-6, with a possible D match to TRBD2 (5 bases). The CDR3 is made up of 19 amino acids. V was trimmed by 3 bases and J by 0 bases, leaving 17 bases between them. Germline CDR1 KGHDR, CDR2 SFDVKD. CDR3 in amino acids: CATSDGRAGAGSGANVLTF. In nucleotides, the CDR3 is TGTGCCACCAGTGATGGGCGGGCTGGAGCCGGCTCTGGGGCCAACGTCCTGACTTTC.

The gene calls are TRBV7-3 and TRBJ2-3; a possible D gene is TRBD2 (5 bases). This CDR3 comprises 15 residues. V was clipped by 1 base and J by 6 bases, with 14 bases between them. CDR1 SGHTA and CDR2 FQGTGA come from the germline V gene. CDR3 coding DNA: TGTGCCAGCAGCTTAAGGTACAACCGAGGGGATACGCAGTATTTT. Translation: CASSLRYNRGDTQYF.

As to this clone: Other nucleotide sequences in the sample specify the same CDR3. J is TRBJ1-1 and V is TRBV6-5; TRBD1 agrees at 7 bases. This CDR3 contains 13 residues. The ends lost 7 bases at V and 5 bases at J; junction bases unmatched: 7. Germline V gene data show CDR1 as MNHEY and CDR2 as SVGAGI. CDR3 in amino acids: CASKPTGRTEAFF. The DNA of the CDR3 is TGTGCCAGCAAACCGACAGGGCGGACTGAAGCTTTCTTT.

The J gene is TRBJ2-4, the V gene TRBV9; 8 nucleotides align to TRBD1. This CDR3 has 15 residues. V trimming: 2 bases; J trimming: 5 bases; junction bases outside the gene matches: 6. The germline V gene has CDR1 SGDLS and CDR2 YYNGEE. The CDR3 protein is CASSVGDRLQNIQYF. DNA of the CDR3: TGTGCCAGCAGCGTGGGGGACAGGTTGCAAAACATTCAGTACTTC.

This sequence joins TRBV19 and TRBJ2-2; 7 bases are a match to TRBD1. This CDR3 is built from 15 residues. CDR1 is LNHDA and CDR2 is SQIVND in the germline V gene (reference sequence). Trimming took 5 bases from V and 2 from J; bases not matched to a gene: 5. The CDR3 loop reads CASSQQGPNTGELFF. For the CDR3, the DNA is TGTGCCAGTAGTCAACAGGGGCCCAACACCGGGGAGCTGTTTTTT.

The chain links TRBV5-5 to TRBJ1-5; maybe TRBD1 (5 bases). The V gene's germline CDR1 is SGHKS and CDR2 YYEKEE (reference sequence). Trimming took 6 bases from V and 7 from J, leaving 17 bases between them. The CDR3 is 14 residues long. The CDR3 sequence is CASTPGQGGQPQHF. CDR3 nucleotide sequence: TGTGCCAGCACCCCCGGGCAGGGAGGGCAGCCCCAGCATTTT.

The V call is TRBV5-1, the J call TRBJ1-1; weak D call: TRBD1 (5 bases). Trimming removed 0 bases from V and 1 base from J, with 13 bases in between. This CDR3 comprises 16 residues. CDR1 and CDR2 (germline): SGHRS, YFSETQ. CDR3 sequence reads: CASSLAGGIRNTEAFF. The CDR3 nucleotides read TGCGCCAGCAGCTTGGCGGGGGGAATAAGGAACACTGAAGCTTTCTTT.

CDR3: CASRPGGEPRTEAFF. DNA of the CDR3: TGTGCCAGCAGGCCTGGAGGGGAGCCGCGGACTGAAGCTTTCTTT. The chain has TRBV6-6 and TRBJ1-1; possible D gene TRBD1, 5 bases. This CDR3 region has 15 residues. Germline V gene data show CDR1 as MNHNY and CDR2 as SVGAGI (reference sequence). V was shortened by 6 bases and J by 5 bases, with 19 bases between the two germline ends.

CDR3 amino acids: CASSSSWPGGEGYTF. The CDR3 bases are TGTGCCAGCAGCTCGAGTTGGCCCGGGGGTGAGGGCTACACCTTC. The chain combines TRBV5-6 with TRBJ1-2, with a possible D match to TRBD1 (5 bases). Germline V gene data show CDR1 as SGHDT and CDR2 as YYEEEE. CDR3 length: 15 residues. V was cut by 3 bases and J by 8 bases, with 20 bases left in between.

The chain joins TRBV6-2 or TRBV6-3 to TRBJ1-2, with TRBD1 matching 7 bases. V dropped 5 bases and J dropped 3; count of bases not matched to a gene: 6. From germline, CDR1 is MNHEY and CDR2 SVGEGT. The CDR3 extends over 14 amino acids. CDR3 region: CASSRTGDHYGYTF. The CDR3 DNA reads TGTGCCAGCAGTCGGACAGGCGACCACTATGGCTACACCTTC.